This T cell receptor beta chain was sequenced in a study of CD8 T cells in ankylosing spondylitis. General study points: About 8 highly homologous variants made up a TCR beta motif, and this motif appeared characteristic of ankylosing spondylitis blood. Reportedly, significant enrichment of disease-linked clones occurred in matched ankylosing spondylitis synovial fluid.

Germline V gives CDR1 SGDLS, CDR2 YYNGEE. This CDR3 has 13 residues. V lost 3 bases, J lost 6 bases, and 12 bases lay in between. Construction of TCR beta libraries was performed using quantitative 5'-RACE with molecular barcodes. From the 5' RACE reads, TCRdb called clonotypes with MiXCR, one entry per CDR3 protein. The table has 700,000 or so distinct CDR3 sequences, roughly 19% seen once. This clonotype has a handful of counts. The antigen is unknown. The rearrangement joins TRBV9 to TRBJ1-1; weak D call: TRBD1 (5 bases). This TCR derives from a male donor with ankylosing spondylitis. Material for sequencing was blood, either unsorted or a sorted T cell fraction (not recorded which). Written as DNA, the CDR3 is TGTGCCAGCAGCGCCAGGGCTTCCGCTGAAGCTTTCTTT. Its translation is CASSARASAEAFF.